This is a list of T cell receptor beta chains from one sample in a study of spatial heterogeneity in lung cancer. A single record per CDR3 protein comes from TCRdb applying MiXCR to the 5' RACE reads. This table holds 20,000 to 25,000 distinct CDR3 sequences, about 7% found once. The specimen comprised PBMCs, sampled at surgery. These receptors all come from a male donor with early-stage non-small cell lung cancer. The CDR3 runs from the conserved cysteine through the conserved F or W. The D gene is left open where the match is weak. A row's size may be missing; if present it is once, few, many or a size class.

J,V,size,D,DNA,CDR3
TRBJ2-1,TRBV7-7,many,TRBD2,TGTGCTAGCAGCTTAAAACTAGCGGGGGGACAGTTCTTC,CASSLKLAGGQFF
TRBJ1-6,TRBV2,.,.,TGTGCCAGCGGAGGAGGCTCGAATTCACCCCTCCACTTT,CASGGGSNSPLHF
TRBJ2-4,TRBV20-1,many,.,TGCAGTGCTAGATCTGGGGACCTCGCCCAGGGGCAGTACTTC,CSARSGDLAQGQYF
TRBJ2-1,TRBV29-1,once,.,TGCAGCGTGGGGGTCCAGGAATACAATGAGCAGTTCTTC,CSVGVQEYNEQFF
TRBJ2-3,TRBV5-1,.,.,TGCGCCAGCAGCTTGAGGGGACACAGCACAGATACGCAGTATTTT,CASSLRGHSTDTQYF
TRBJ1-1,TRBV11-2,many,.,TGTGCCAGCAGCTCATCCGGGCGACGGGACACTGAAGCTTTCTTT,CASSSSGRRDTEAFF
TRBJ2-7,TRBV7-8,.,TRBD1,TGTGCCAGCAGCGTCCAGGGGGTCTCCTACGAGCAGTACTTC,CASSVQGVSYEQYF
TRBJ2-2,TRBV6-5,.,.,TGTGCCAGCAGTTACAAGGGACTGACATACACCGGGGAGCTGTTTTTT,CASSYKGLTYTGELFF
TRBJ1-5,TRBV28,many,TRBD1,TGTGCCAGCAGTTCACAGGGGAGGCCCCAGCATTTT,CASSSQGRPQHF
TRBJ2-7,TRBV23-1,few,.,TGCGCCAGCCTAAACCAGGGGTCCCCTAACTACGAGCAGTACTTC,CASLNQGSPNYEQYF
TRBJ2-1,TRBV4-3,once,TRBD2,TGCGCCAGCAGCCAACCTCTGGGGGGGAGGGGTGAGCAGTTCTTC,CASSQPLGGRGEQFF
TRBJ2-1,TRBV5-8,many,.,TGTGCCAGCAGCTCGCTCTTTGGTGAGCAGTTCTTC,CASSSLFGEQFF
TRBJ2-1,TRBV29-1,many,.,TGCAGCGGCTCCCAGGCGAATGAGCAGTTCTTC,CSGSQANEQFF
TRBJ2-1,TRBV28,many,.,TGTGCCAGCAAGCTGCTTAGCTCCTACAATGAGCAGTTCTTC,CASKLLSSYNEQFF
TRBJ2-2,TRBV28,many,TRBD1,TGTGCCAGCAGTTTATCCCCCGGACAGGGACGCGTCACCGGGGAGCTGTTTTTT,CASSLSPGQGRVTGELFF
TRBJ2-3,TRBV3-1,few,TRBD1,TGTGCCAGCAGCCAGGGACAGGGGAGCCCTCGCACAGATACGCAGTATTTT,CASSQGQGSPRTDTQYF
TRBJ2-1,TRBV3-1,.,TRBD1,TGTGCCAGCAGCCAAGCCGCCGGGACAGGGTACAATGAGCAGTTCTTC,CASSQAAGTGYNEQFF
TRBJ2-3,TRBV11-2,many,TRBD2,TGTGCCAGCAGTGTGGGACTAGCTAAAGATACGCAGTATTTT,CASSVGLAKDTQYF
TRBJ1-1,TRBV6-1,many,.,TGTGCCAGCAGGTCACACACACCCACTGAAGCTTTCTTT,CASRSHTPTEAFF
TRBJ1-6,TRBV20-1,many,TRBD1,TGCAGTGCTAGTGGGGACAGTAATTCACCCCTCCACTTT,CSASGDSNSPLHF
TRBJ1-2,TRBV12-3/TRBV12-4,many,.,TGTGCCAGCAGTTTGGGTGGCCCCATCTATGGCTACACCTTC,CASSLGGPIYGYTF
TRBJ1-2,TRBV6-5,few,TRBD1,TGTGCCAGCAGTTACAAGGGACAGCTCTATGGCTACACCTTC,CASSYKGQLYGYTF
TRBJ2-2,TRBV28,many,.,TGTGCCAGCAGTTTCCGCGGGACAGCCACCGGGGAGCTGTTTTTT,CASSFRGTATGELFF
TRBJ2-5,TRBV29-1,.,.,TGCAGCGTTGAAGATAGGAACTCATGGCAAGAGACCCAGTACTTC,CSVEDRNSWQETQYF
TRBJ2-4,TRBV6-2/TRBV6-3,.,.,TGTGCCAGCAGTTACTCCGGGGACCGCACTCAGTGCTTC,CASSYSGDRTQCF
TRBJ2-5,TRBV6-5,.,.,TGTGCCAGCAGTCCCCCCGGCAGGGGAGAGACCCAGTACTTC,CASSPPGRGETQYF
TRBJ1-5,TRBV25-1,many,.,TGTGCCAGTGGGGGGGGATTTCAGCCCCAGCATTTT,CASGGGFQPQHF
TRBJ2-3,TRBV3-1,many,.,TGTGCCAGCAGCCAAGGGGATACGCAGTATTTT,CASSQGDTQYF
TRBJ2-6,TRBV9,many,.,TGTGCCAGCAGCGTAAGACAGTACTCTGGGGCCAACGTCCTGACTTTC,CASSVRQYSGANVLTF
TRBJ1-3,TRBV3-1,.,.,TGTGCCAGCAGCCAATCCGACAGTCGAAACACCATATATTTT,CASSQSDSRNTIYF
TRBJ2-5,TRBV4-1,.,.,TGCGCCAGCAGCCACAGACTCCCGGACGGCGGAGGGGAGACCCAGTACTTC,CASSHRLPDGGGETQYF
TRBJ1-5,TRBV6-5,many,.,TGTGCCAGCAGATCAGGGAACGAGCCCCAGCATTTT,CASRSGNEPQHF
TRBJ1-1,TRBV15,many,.,TGTGCCACCAGCAGAGTGGATGGGGTTCTTGAAGCTTTCTTT,CATSRVDGVLEAFF
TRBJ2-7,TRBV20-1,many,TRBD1,TGCAGTGCTACTACAGGGGGGAGCTCCTACGAGCAGTACTTC,CSATTGGSSYEQYF
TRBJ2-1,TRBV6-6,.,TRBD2,TGTGCCAGCAGTTACTTTGGGACTAGCGGATACAATGAGCAGTTCTTC,CASSYFGTSGYNEQFF
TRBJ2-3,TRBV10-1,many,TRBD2,TGCGCCAGCAGTGTTGCGGGAGGGGGCACAGATACGCAGTATTTT,CASSVAGGGTDTQYF
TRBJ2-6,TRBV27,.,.,TGTGCCAGCAGATTTAGTCAGGGTTCCGGGGCCAACGTCCTGACTTTC,CASRFSQGSGANVLTF
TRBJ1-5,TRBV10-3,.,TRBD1,TGTGCCTTCAGTGAGACAGGGTACGAGCCCCAGCATTTT,CAFSETGYEPQHF
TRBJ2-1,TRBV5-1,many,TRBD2,TGCGCCAGCAGCTTTAGCGGGGGGCCCTACAATGAGCAGTTCTTC,CASSFSGGPYNEQFF
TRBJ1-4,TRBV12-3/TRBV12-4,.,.,TGTGCCAGCAGTTTAGGTACAGGCGGTTCAAAACCGTTTTTT,CASSLGTGGSKPFF
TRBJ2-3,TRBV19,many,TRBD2,TGTGCCAGTAGTGGGGGGACTAGCGGGGCACCTAGCACAGATACGCAGTATTTT,CASSGGTSGAPSTDTQYF
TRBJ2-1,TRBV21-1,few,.,TGTGCCAGCAGCAAAGGGCAGCGGGAGCCCCACAATGAGCAGTTCTTC,CASSKGQREPHNEQFF
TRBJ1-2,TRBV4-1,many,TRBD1,TGCGCCAGCACCCGTACCGGAGGGACAGGGTATGGCTACACCTTC,CASTRTGGTGYGYTF
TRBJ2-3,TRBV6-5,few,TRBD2,TGTGCCAGCAGATCCAGACTAGCGGGGAGCACAGATACGCAGTATTTT,CASRSRLAGSTDTQYF
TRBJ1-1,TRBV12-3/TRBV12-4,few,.,TGTGCCAGCACCCTTAGCGGGGCCTACACTGAAGCTTTCTTT,CASTLSGAYTEAFF
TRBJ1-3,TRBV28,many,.,TGTGCCAGCAGTTCGCGGCAGGGCGCCCCCAACACCATATATTTT,CASSSRQGAPNTIYF
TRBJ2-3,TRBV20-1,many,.,TGCAGTGAGTTTGACGCAGATACGCAGTATTTT,CSEFDADTQYF
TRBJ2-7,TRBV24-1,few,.,TGTGCCACCAGTGATGTCCGGGACAAGACCTACGAGCAGTACTTC,CATSDVRDKTYEQYF
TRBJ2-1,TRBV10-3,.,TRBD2,TGTGCCAGTACCGGGACTAGCGGTTCCAATGAGCAGTTCTTC,CASTGTSGSNEQFF
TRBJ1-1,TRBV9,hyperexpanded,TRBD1,TGTGCCAGCAACCGAGGGGGCAACACTGAAGCTTTCTTT,CASNRGGNTEAFF